The source of this TCR beta chain is a study of control samples from healthy donors and cancer patients. Produced via immunoSEQ multiplex PCR; TCRdb's table is partial and in-frame only. Of 75,000 to 100,000 clones listed, roughly four fifths are singletons. CDR3 length: 13 amino acids. CDR1 is SNHLY and CDR2 is FYNNEI in the germline V gene. V lost 7 bases and J lost 2; bases outside the gene matches: 3. The V and J genes are TRBV2 and TRBJ2-5; 8 bases agree with TRBD2. The sequence derives from a man aged 60 to 75 in good health. The source material was blood. The CDR3: CASKERGQETQYF. CDR3 nucleotide sequence: TGTGCCAGCAAGGAGCGGGGGCAAGAGACCCAGTACTTC. The full variable domain, with the rest looked up from reference TRBV2 and TRBJ2-5, is EPEVTQTPSHQVTQMGQEVILRCVPISNHLYFYWYRQILGQKVEFLVSFYNNEISEKSEIFDDQFSVERPDGSNFTLKIRSTKLEDSAMYFCASKERGQETQYFGPGTRLLVL.